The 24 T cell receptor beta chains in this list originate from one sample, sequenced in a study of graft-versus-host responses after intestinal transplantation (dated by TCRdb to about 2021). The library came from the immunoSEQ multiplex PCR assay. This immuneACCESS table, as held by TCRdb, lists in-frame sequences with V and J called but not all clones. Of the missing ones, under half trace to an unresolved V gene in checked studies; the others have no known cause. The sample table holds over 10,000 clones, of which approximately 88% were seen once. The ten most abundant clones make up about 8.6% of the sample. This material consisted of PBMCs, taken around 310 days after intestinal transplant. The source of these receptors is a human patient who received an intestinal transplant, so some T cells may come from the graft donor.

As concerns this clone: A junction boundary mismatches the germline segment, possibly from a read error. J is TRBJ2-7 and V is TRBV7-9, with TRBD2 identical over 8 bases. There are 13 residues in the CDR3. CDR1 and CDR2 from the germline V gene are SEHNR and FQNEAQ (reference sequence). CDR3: CASSLVAAGGRNF. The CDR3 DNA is TGTGCCAGCAGCTTAGTAGCCGCGGGAGGACGTAACTTC.

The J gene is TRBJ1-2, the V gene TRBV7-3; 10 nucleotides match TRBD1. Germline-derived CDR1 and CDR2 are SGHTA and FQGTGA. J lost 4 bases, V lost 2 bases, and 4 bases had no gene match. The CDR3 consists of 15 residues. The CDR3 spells CASSLAGTGVYGYTF. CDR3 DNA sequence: TGTGCCAGCAGCTTAGCCGGGACAGGGGTCTATGGCTACACCTTC.

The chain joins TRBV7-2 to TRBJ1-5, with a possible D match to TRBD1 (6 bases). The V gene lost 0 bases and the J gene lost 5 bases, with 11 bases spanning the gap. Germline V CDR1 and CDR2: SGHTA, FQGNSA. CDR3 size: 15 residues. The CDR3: CASSLAGGAYQPQHF. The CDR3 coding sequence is TGTGCCAGCAGCTTAGCGGGGGGGGCTTATCAGCCCCAGCATTTT.

CDR3 residues: CASSQDLGLAGSREDEQFF. The CDR3, as DNA: TGCGCCAGCAGCCAAGATCTGGGACTAGCGGGATCGCGGGAGGATGAGCAGTTCTTC. This chain uses TRBV4-3 with TRBJ2-1, with TRBD2 identical over 13 bases. Germline-derived CDR1 and CDR2 are LGHNA and YSLEER. The CDR3 runs 19 residues. After removal of 0 bases from V and 8 bases from J, the junction contained 13 bases not matched to a gene.

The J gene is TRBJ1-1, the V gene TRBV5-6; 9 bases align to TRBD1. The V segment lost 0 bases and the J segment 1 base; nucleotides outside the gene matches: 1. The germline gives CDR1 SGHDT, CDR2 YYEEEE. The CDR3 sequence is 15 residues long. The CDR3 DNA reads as TGTGCCAGCAGCTTGGGGACAGGGGCGAACACTGAAGCTTTCTTT. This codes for CASSLGTGANTEAFF.

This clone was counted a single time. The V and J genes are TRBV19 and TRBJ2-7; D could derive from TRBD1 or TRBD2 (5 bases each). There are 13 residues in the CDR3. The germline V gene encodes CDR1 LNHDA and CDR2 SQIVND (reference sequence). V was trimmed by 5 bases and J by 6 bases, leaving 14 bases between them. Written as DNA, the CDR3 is TGTGCCAGTAGTCCCCTTTTGGGGACCGAGCAGTACTTC. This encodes CASSPLLGTEQYF. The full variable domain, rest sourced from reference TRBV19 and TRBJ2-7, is DGGITQSPKYLFRKEGQNVTLSCEQNLNHDAMYWYRQDPGQGLRLIYYSQIVNDFQKGDIAEGYSVSREKKESFPLTVTSAQKNPTAFYLCASSPLLGTEQYFGPGTRLTVT.

Here the CDR3 DNA reads TGTGCCAGCAGCCCCTCAGGGTTTAATGAAAAACTGTTTTTT. Its translation is CASSPSGFNEKLFF. The rearrangement uses TRBV6-5 and TRBJ1-4; D is possibly TRBD1 (5 bases). The length of the CDR3 is 14 residues. The germline gives CDR1 MNHEY, CDR2 SVGAGI. V lost 6 bases, J lost 4 bases, and 12 bases lay in between.

The CDR3 nucleotides are TGTGCCAGCAGTTACTGGCAGGGGGGATACACTGAAGCTTTCTTT. This translates into CASSYWQGGYTEAFF. The chain joins TRBV6-5 to TRBJ1-1, with TRBD1 matching over 7 bases. CDR1 and CDR2 from the germline V gene are MNHEY and SVGAGI. Losses at the gene ends were 1 base for V and 3 bases for J; bases not matched to a gene: 5. There are 15 residues in the CDR3.

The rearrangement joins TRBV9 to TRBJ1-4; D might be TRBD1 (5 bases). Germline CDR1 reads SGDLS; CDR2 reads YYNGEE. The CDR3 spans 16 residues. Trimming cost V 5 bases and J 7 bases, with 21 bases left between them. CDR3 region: CASSQSLNGRGEKLFF. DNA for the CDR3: TGTGCCAGCAGTCAAAGCCTAAACGGGAGGGGTGAAAAACTGTTTTTT.

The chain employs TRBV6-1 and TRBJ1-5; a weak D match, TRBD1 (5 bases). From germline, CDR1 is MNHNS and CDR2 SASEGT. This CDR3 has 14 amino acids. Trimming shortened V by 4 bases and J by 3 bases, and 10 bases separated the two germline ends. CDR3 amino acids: CASSGTGNNQPQHF. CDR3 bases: TGTGCCAGCAGTGGTACAGGAAACAATCAGCCCCAGCATTTT.

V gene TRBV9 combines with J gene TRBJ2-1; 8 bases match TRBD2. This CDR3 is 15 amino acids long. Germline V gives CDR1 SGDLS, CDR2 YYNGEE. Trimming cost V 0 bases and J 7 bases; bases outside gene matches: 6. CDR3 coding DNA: TGTGCCAGCAGCGTAGTCGGGAGGGCAGGGAATGAGCAGTTCTTC. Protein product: CASSVVGRAGNEQFF.

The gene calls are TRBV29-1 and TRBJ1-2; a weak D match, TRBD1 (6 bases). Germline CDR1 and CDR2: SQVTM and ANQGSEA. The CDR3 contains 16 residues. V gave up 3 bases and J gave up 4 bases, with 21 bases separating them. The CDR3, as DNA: TGCAGCGTTGAGGATGGGGGCCAGCCCCGAATCTATGGCTACACCTTC. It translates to CSVEDGGQPRIYGYTF. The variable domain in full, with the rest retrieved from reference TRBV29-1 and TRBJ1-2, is SAVISQKPSRDICQRGTSLTIQCQVDSQVTMMFWYRQQPGQSLTLIATANQGSEATYESGFVIDKFPISRPNLTFSTLTVSNMSPEDSSIYLCSVEDGGQPRIYGYTFGSGTRLTVV.

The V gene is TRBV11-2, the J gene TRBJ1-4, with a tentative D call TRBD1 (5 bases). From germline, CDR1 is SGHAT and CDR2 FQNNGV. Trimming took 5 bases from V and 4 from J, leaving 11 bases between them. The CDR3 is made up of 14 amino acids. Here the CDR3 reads CASSPRDVNEKLFF. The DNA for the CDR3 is TGTGCCAGCAGCCCCCGGGACGTTAATGAAAAACTGTTTTTT.

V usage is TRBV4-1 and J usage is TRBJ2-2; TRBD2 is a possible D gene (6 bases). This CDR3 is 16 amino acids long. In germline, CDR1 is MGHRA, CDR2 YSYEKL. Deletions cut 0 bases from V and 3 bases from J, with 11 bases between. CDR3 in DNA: TGCGCCAGCAGCCAAGACCTAGCGAGACACACCGGGGAGCTGTTTTTT. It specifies CASSQDLARHTGELFF.

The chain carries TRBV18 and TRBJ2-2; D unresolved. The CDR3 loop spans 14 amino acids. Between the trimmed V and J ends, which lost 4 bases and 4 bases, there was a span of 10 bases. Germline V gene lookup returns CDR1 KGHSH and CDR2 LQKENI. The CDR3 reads CASSQKTGTGELFF. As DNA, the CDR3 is TGTGCCAGCTCACAGAAGACGGGCACCGGGGAGCTGTTTTTT. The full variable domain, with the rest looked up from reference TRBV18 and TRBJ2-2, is NAGVMQNPRHLVRRRGQEARLRCSPMKGHSHVYWYRQLPEEGLKFMVYLQKENIIDESGMPKERFSAEFPKEGPSILRIQQVVRGDSAAYFCASSQKTGTGELFFGEGSRLTVL.

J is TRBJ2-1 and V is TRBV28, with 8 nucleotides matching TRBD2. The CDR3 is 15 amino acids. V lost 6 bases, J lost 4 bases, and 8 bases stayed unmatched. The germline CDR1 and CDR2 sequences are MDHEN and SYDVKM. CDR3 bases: TGTGCCAGCAGCCCGGGACTAGACGGGTACAATGAGCAGTTCTTC. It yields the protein CASSPGLDGYNEQFF.

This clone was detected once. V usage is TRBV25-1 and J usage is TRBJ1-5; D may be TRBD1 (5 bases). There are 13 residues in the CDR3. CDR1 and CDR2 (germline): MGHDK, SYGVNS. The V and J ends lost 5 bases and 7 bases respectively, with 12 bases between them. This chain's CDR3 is CASSQGVKQPQHF. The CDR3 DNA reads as TGTGCCAGCAGTCAGGGAGTTAAACAGCCCCAGCATTTT.

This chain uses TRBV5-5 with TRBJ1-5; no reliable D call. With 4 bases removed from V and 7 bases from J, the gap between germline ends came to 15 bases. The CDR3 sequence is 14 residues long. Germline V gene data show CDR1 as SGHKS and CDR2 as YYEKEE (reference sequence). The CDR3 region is CASSPDRSQQPQHF. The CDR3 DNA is TGTGCCAGCAGCCCTGACCGCTCTCAACAGCCCCAGCATTTT.

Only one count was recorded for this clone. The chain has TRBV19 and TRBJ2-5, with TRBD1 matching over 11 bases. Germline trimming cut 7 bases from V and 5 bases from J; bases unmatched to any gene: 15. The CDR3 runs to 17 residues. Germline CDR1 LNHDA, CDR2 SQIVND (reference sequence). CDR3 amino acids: CASTPLGRTGGLETQYF. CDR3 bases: TGTGCCAGTACTCCCCTGGGGCGGACAGGGGGCCTGGAGACCCAGTACTTC.

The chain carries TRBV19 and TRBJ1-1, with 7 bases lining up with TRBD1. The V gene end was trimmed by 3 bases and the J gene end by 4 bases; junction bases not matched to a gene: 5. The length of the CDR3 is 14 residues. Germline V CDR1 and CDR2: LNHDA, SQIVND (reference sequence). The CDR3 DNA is TGTGCCAGTAGTATTGCAGGGGGGGGCACTGAAGCTTTCTTT. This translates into CASSIAGGGTEAFF. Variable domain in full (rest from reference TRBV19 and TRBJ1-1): DGGITQSPKYLFRKEGQNVTLSCEQNLNHDAMYWYRQDPGQGLRLIYYSQIVNDFQKGDIAEGYSVSREKKESFPLTVTSAQKNPTAFYLCASSIAGGGTEAFFGQGTRLTVV.

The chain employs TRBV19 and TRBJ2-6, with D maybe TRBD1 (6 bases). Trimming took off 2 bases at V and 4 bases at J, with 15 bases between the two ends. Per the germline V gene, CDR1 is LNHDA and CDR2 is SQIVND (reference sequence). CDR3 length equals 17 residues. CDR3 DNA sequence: TGTGCCAGTAGTATAAGGGGCTGGGGGCTCGGGGCCAACGTCCTGACTTTC. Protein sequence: CASSIRGWGLGANVLTF.

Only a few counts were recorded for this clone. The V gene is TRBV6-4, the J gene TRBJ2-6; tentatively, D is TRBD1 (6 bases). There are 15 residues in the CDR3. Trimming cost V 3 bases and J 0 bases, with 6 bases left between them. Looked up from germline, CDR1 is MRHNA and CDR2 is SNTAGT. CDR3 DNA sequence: TGTGCCAGCAGTGAAGGGGGCTCTGGGGCCAACGTCCTGACTTTC. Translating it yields CASSEGGSGANVLTF.

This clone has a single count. The CDR3 protein is CASSDLDRRNGYTF. The CDR3 DNA reads as TGTGCCAGCAGTGACCTGGACAGAAGAAATGGCTACACCTTC. The chain employs TRBV2 and TRBJ1-2, with D possibly TRBD1 on 6 matching bases. Germline V gene data show CDR1 as SNHLY and CDR2 as FYNNEI. The ends were cut back, 3 bases at V and 6 bases at J, with 14 bases in the middle. This CDR3 region has 14 residues.

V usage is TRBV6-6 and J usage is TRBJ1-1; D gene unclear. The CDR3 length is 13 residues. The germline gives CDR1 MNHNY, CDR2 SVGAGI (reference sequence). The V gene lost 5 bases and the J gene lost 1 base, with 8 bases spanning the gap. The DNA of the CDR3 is TGTGCCAGCAGTATGACACGGAACACTGAAGCTTTCTTT. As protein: CASSMTRNTEAFF.